What follows are 12 T cell receptor beta chains derived from one specimen sequenced in a study of OX40 agonist ivuxolimab in advanced cancers. Using immunoSEQ multiplex PCR, the repertoire was profiled, and TCRdb retains in-frame clones only, with some absent. This sample has roughly 12,000 clones, with about 85% found just once. The input for sequencing was CD4+ or CD8+ T cells sorted from blood, taken in a trial of the OX40 agonist ivuxolimab. The receptors come from an adult with an advanced solid tumor such as melanoma, head and neck, liver or kidney cancer.

The V and J genes are TRBV28 and TRBJ2-7; TRBD1 matches at 7 bases. Germline V gives CDR1 MDHEN, CDR2 SYDVKM. V lost 6 bases, J lost 2 bases, and 7 bases stayed unmatched. The CDR3 is made up of 14 amino acids. CDR3: CASRQTGTAYEQYF. DNA of the CDR3: TGTGCCAGCAGGCAAACCGGGACAGCCTACGAGCAGTACTTC.

V gene TRBV6-5 combines with J gene TRBJ1-5; TRBD1 agrees at 10 bases. Germline CDR1 is MNHEY and CDR2 is SVGAGI. J lost 4 bases, V lost 6 bases, and 6 bases had no gene match. The CDR3 loop spans 15 amino acids. The CDR3 here is CASRAGTGANQPQHF. CDR3 nucleotide sequence: TGTGCCAGCAGAGCCGGGACAGGGGCAAATCAGCCCCAGCATTTT.

This sequence joins TRBV6-5 and TRBJ2-2; D perhaps matches TRBD1 (6 bases). The CDR3 has 15 amino acids. Germline lookup yields CDR1 MNHEY and CDR2 SVGAGI. Trimming removed 1 base from V and 5 bases from J, with 11 bases in between. The CDR3 DNA follows: TGTGCCAGCAGTTACTTGGGGGCTGGGACCGGGGAGCTGTTTTTT. Its translation is CASSYLGAGTGELFF.

V usage is TRBV29-1 and J usage is TRBJ1-2, with a possible D match to TRBD1 (6 bases). The CDR3 loop spans 13 amino acids. CDR1 SQVTM and CDR2 ANQGSEA come from the germline V gene. V lost 5 bases to trimming and J lost 8 bases, with 18 bases between them. The CDR3 spells CSVLGGRGRGYTF. DNA for the CDR3: TGCAGCGTTTTAGGGGGGCGAGGCCGGGGCTACACCTTC.

This clone is classed as medium-sized. The CDR3 here is CASSLDPTGERNYGYTF. The CDR3 coding sequence is TGTGCCAGCAGCTTGGATCCGACAGGGGAGAGGAACTATGGCTACACCTTC. The chain employs TRBV5-5 and TRBJ1-2; 8 nucleotides line up with TRBD1. V was clipped by 0 bases and J by 2 bases; unmatched bases: 9. The CDR3 loop spans 17 amino acids. CDR1 SGHKS and CDR2 YYEKEE come from the germline V gene (reference sequence). The full variable domain, its missing parts supplied by reference TRBV5-5 and TRBJ1-2, is DAGVTQSPTHLIKTRGQQVTLRCSPISGHKSVSWYQQVLGQGPQFIFQYYEKEERGRGNFPDRFSARQFPNYSSELNVNALLLGDSALYLCASSLDPTGERNYGYTFGSGTRLTVV.

The gene calls are TRBV4-1 and TRBJ1-4, with TRBD1 identical over 7 bases. Trimming at V came to 1 base and at J to 5 bases, leaving 19 bases not matched to a gene. The germline gives CDR1 MGHRA, CDR2 YSYEKL. The CDR3 has 20 amino acids. The chain's CDR3 is CASSQVFSPGGATTNEKLFF. For the CDR3, the DNA is TGCGCCAGCAGCCAAGTTTTTTCGCCAGGGGGGGCGACTACGAATGAAAAACTGTTTTTT.

The chain recombines TRBV7-8 with TRBJ1-1; D may be TRBD1 (6 bases). The V gene's germline CDR1 is SGHVS and CDR2 FQNEAQ. The CDR3 length is 17 residues. The V gene lost 6 bases and the J gene lost 4 bases, with 24 bases spanning the gap. The CDR3 loop reads CASSSVGATGWGTEAFF. The DNA for the CDR3 is TGTGCCAGCAGTTCAGTAGGGGCTACAGGGTGGGGCACTGAAGCTTTCTTT. Complete variable domain (other parts from reference TRBV7-8 and TRBJ1-1): GAGVSQSPRYKVAKRGQDVALRCDPISGHVSLFWYQQALGQGPEFLTYFQNEAQLDKSGLPSDRFFAERPEGSVSTLKIQRTQQEDSAVYLCASSSVGATGWGTEAFFGQGTRLTVV.

CDR3 sequence (DNA): TGCGCCAGCAGCCAAGACGAGGAGGAAGCTTTCTTT. It codes for CASSQDEEEAFF. The genes are TRBV4-1 and TRBJ1-1; D remains ambiguous. The germline V and J ends were trimmed by 0 bases and 8 bases, with 7 bases remaining between them. The V gene's germline CDR1 is MGHRA and CDR2 YSYEKL. The CDR3 loop spans 12 amino acids.

The DNA for the CDR3 is TGCGCCAGCAGCCAAAATTCAAGGGGTTCACCCCTCCACTTT. Its protein is CASSQNSRGSPLHF. The chain couples TRBV4-1 to TRBJ1-6; TRBD1 might be the D (5 bases). V was shortened by 2 bases and J by 9 bases, with 11 bases between the two germline ends. Germline CDR1 MGHRA, CDR2 YSYEKL. The CDR3 contains 14 residues.

V usage is TRBV4-1 and J usage is TRBJ2-5; no clear D gene. Trimming removed 4 bases at V and 3 bases at J, with 3 bases between. The germline V gene has CDR1 MGHRA and CDR2 YSYEKL. There are 11 residues in the CDR3. The CDR3 here is CASSREETQYF. CDR3 in DNA: TGCGCCAGCAGCCGAGAAGAGACCCAGTACTTC.

This clone is medium-sized by share. The V call is TRBV9, the J call TRBJ1-4; D is unresolved. Germline V gene data show CDR1 as SGDLS and CDR2 as YYNGEE. The length of the CDR3 is 15 residues. The germline V and J ends were trimmed by 0 bases and 6 bases, with 12 bases remaining between them. In DNA, the CDR3 is TGTGCCAGCAGCGTAGAGGCAGGTTTTTATGAAAAACTGTTTTTT. Translated, it gives CASSVEAGFYEKLFF.

This clone was seen more than once but under ten times. V gene TRBV19 combines with J gene TRBJ1-5; 7 nucleotides match TRBD1. Germline V gene sequence: CDR1 LNHDA, CDR2 SQIVND (reference sequence). V was clipped by 5 bases and J by 6 bases; unmatched bases: 7. The CDR3 sequence is 14 residues long. In DNA form, the CDR3 reads TGTGCCAGTAGTCAGGGAGGGGACAGTCAGCCCCAGCATTTT. Translation: CASSQGGDSQPQHF. The whole variable domain, filled in from reference TRBV19 and TRBJ1-5, reads DGGITQSPKYLFRKEGQNVTLSCEQNLNHDAMYWYRQDPGQGLRLIYYSQIVNDFQKGDIAEGYSVSREKKESFPLTVTSAQKNPTAFYLCASSQGGDSQPQHFGDGTRLSIL.